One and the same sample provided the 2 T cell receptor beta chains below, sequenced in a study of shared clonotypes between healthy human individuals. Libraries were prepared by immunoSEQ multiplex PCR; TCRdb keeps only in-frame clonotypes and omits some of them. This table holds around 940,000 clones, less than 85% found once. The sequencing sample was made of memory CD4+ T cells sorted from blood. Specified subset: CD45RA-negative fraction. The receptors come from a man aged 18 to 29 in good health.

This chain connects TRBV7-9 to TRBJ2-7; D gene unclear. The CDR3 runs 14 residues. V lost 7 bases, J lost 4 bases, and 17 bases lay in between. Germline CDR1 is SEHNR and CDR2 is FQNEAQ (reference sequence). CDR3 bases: TGTGCCAGCATCTACCCCATTCGCAGATACGAGCAGTACTTC. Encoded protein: CASIYPIRRYEQYF.

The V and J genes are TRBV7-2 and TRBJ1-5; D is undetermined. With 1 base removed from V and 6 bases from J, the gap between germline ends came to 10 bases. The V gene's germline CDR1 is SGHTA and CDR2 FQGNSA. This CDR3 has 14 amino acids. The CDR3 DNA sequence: TGTGCCAGCAGCTTAGGCCAGCCTACTCAGCCCCAGCATTTT. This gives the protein CASSLGQPTQPQHF. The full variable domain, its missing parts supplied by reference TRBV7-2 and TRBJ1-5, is GAGVSQSPSNKVTEKGKDVELRCDPISGHTALYWYRQSLGQGLEFLIYFQGNSAPDKSGLPSDRFSAERTGGSVSTLTIQRTQQEDSAVYLCASSLGQPTQPQHFGDGTRLSIL.